This TCR beta chain was obtained from a study of CD8+ T cells in alopecia areata. With respect to this clone: Its antigen is not identified. Mouse gene names and germline throughout. The read stops 4 residues short of the end of the CDR3; the missing end is completed from the germline J gene.

Trimming took off 3 bases at V and 3 bases at J, with 13 bases between the two ends. The CDR3 is made up of 14 amino acids. The V gene's germline CDR1 is SGHDT and CDR2 FRDEAV. The pooled cutaneous lymph node cells were sorted using several markers (CD4, CD8alpha, NKG2D, NKG2ACE and others). Sequencing used cDNA as its template, made by extracting RNA and reverse transcribing it. The repertoire was sequenced with immunoSEQ multiplex PCR; TCRdb's copy has only in-frame clones and lacks some. The sample contains 20,000 or so clones, none of them singletons. Study results and caveats: Greater clonality was observed in lesional scalp samples, especially alopecia totalis/universalis, versus normal scalp.

This receptor was obtained from a C3H/HeJ mouse with alopecia areata. Mouse MHC haplotype: H2-k. The specimen was CD8+ T cells sorted from a lymph node. This chain links TRBV14 with TRBJ2-7; possible D gene TRBD2, 5 bases. The CDR3 DNA, read in part, is TGTGCCAGCAGTTCCCCGGATGGGGACTAT. Amino acid sequence: CASSSPDGDY. The whole CDR3 sequence is CASSSPDGDYEQYF.